This record looks at one T cell receptor (beta chain) sequence and its context. Antigen specificity is unknown. Primers used in a second PCR of roughly 7 to 11 cycles were a sample-barcoded 5' primer and a J-beta primer mix. TCRdb analysed the 5' RACE reads with MiXCR anew, one entry per CDR3 protein. The sample records roughly 800,000 distinct CDR3 sequences, roughly 60% being singletons. The V gene's germline CDR1 is MNHEY and CDR2 SVGAGI. Unmatched junction bases numbered 10, after V lost 4 bases and J lost 4 bases. The CDR3 consists of 17 residues. This specimen belongs to a study of blood T cells in healthy people across ages. Study results and caveats: More naive CD4+ cells and higher diversity were found in long-lived than in aged donors.

What was sequenced was blood. The sequence was obtained from a young man in good health. V usage is TRBV6-5 and J usage is TRBJ2-1, with 10 bases identical to TRBD2. The CDR3 is CASSCIPQTSGYNEQFF. The CDR3 nucleotides read TGTGCCAGCAGTTGCATCCCTCAGACTAGCGGGTACAATGAGCAGTTCTTC.